The clone carrying this TCR beta chain was counted only a few times. This specimen belongs to a study of blood T cells in healthy people across ages. The V end was cut by 0 bases, the J end by 0 bases, with 16 bases between. The CDR3 covers 18 residues. Germline V gene sequence: CDR1 MNHEY, CDR2 SVGAGI. Through a sample-barcoded 5' primer and a J-beta primer mix, a second PCR was run for about 6 to 11 cycles. Using its own MiXCR run on the 5' RACE reads, TCRdb lists one record per CDR3 protein. The sample shows some 1.4 million distinct CDR3 sequences, around 42% of them seen only once. Samples each yielded at least 5 micrograms of total RNA.

This sequence originates from a woman younger than 30 in good health. The chain carries TRBV6-5 and TRBJ2-3; weak D call: TRBD2 (5 bases). The sequenced sample consisted of blood. For the CDR3, the DNA is TGTGCCAGCAGTTACTCGCCAGGCGGGTATTCTAGCACAGATACGCAGTATTTT. Its protein is CASSYSPGGYSSTDTQYF.